These T cell receptor beta chains were read from a single sample in a study of regulatory T cells in long-lasting Graves disease. MiXCR, run by TCRdb on the multiplex PCR reads, gives a single entry per CDR3 protein. The sample lists 400,000 or so distinct CDR3 sequences; less than 25% were seen once. The sequencing here drew on peripheral blood mononuclear cells (PBMCs), taken when the disease was refractory, from a patient treated with antithyroid drugs. These TCRs come from a female donor with Graves disease. The CDR3 runs from the conserved cysteine through the conserved F or W. Fields, in order: J gene, clone size, V gene, D gene, CDR3 DNA, CDR3 protein. A D gene is named only where the DNA matches it firmly. A row's size may be missing; if present it is once, few, many or a size class.

J gene: TRBJ1-4
clone size: NA
V gene: TRBV10-3
D gene: TRBD1
CDR3 DNA: TGTGCCGTCAGTGAGCGGGGGACAGGGAATGAAAAACTGTTTTTT
CDR3 protein: CAVSERGTGNEKLFF

J gene: TRBJ2-2
clone size: few
V gene: TRBV7-6
D gene: TRBD2
CDR3 DNA: TGTGCCAGCAGCTCCCCTCTAGCGGGAAAGAACACCGGGGAGCTGTTTTTT
CDR3 protein: CASSSPLAGKNTGELFF

J gene: TRBJ2-5
clone size: NA
V gene: TRBV20-1
D gene: TRBD1
CDR3 DNA: TGCAGTGCAACGACAGGGTGGGATGAGACCCAGTACTTC
CDR3 protein: CSATTGWDETQYF

J gene: TRBJ2-7
clone size: NA
V gene: TRBV19
D gene: NA
CDR3 DNA: TGTGCCAGTAGTATTAGGCACAATGCCTACGAGCAGTACTTC
CDR3 protein: CASSIRHNAYEQYF

J gene: TRBJ1-2
clone size: many
V gene: TRBV2
D gene: NA
CDR3 DNA: TGTGCCAGCAGTGGTCTACTCTATGGCTACACCTTC
CDR3 protein: CASSGLLYGYTF

J gene: TRBJ1-1
clone size: NA
V gene: TRBV20-1
D gene: NA
CDR3 DNA: TGCAGTGCCACCACAGGATTCACTGAAGCTTTCTTT
CDR3 protein: CSATTGFTEAFF

J gene: TRBJ2-3
clone size: NA
V gene: TRBV27
D gene: TRBD2
CDR3 DNA: TGTGCCAGCAGCTTTGTGGGAGGGACGCAGTATTTT
CDR3 protein: CASSFVGGTQYF

J gene: TRBJ2-1
clone size: NA
V gene: TRBV7-2
D gene: NA
CDR3 DNA: TGTGCCAGCAGCTTAATCACCTACAATGAGCAGTTCTTC
CDR3 protein: CASSLITYNEQFF

J gene: TRBJ1-5
clone size: few
V gene: TRBV3-1
D gene: TRBD1
CDR3 DNA: TGTGCCAGCAGCCAAGATCTCGGACAGGGGCAGCCCCAGCATTTT
CDR3 protein: CASSQDLGQGQPQHF

J gene: TRBJ2-1
clone size: NA
V gene: TRBV5-6
D gene: NA
CDR3 DNA: TGTGCCAGCAGCTTGACGGTGGGCGGGCAGGATGAGCAGTTCTTC
CDR3 protein: CASSLTVGGQDEQFF

J gene: TRBJ1-5
clone size: few
V gene: TRBV5-1
D gene: NA
CDR3 DNA: TGCGCCAGCAGCTTGGGGGGCCTGCGGGGTAATCAGCCCCAGCATTTT
CDR3 protein: CASSLGGLRGNQPQHF

J gene: TRBJ2-7
clone size: few
V gene: TRBV20-1
D gene: TRBD2
CDR3 DNA: TGCAGTGCTAGAGATCTAGCGGGACCTTACTCCTACGAGCAGTACTTC
CDR3 protein: CSARDLAGPYSYEQYF

J gene: TRBJ2-2
clone size: NA
V gene: TRBV10-1
D gene: NA
CDR3 DNA: TGCGCCAGCAGCCCCTCAATCACCGGGGAGCTGTTTTTT
CDR3 protein: CASSPSITGELFF

J gene: TRBJ1-6
clone size: many
V gene: TRBV28
D gene: TRBD1
CDR3 DNA: TGTGCCAGCACCTCTCGACAGGGCGACAATTCACCCCTCCACTTT
CDR3 protein: CASTSRQGDNSPLHF

J gene: TRBJ1-1
clone size: many
V gene: TRBV12-3/TRBV12-4
D gene: NA
CDR3 DNA: TGTGCCAGCAGTTACCAGTCTGGGGCCACTGAAGCTTTCTTT
CDR3 protein: CASSYQSGATEAFF

J gene: TRBJ1-1
clone size: many
V gene: TRBV12-3/TRBV12-4
D gene: NA
CDR3 DNA: TGTGCCAGCAGTTTAGCGGGCCTAGGAAACACTGAAGCTTTCTTT
CDR3 protein: CASSLAGLGNTEAFF